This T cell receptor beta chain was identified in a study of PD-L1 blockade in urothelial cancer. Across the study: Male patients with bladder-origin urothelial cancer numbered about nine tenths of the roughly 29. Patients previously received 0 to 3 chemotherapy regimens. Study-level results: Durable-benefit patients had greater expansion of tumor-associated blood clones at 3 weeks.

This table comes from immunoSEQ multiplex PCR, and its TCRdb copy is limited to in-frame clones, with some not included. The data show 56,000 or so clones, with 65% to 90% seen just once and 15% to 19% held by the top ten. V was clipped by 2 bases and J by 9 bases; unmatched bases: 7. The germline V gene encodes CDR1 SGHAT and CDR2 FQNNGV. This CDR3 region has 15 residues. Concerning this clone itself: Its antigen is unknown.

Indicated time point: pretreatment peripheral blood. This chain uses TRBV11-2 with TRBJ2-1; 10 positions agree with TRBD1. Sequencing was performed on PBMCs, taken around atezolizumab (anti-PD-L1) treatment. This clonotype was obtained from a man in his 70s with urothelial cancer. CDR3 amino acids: CASSLRDRGRSEQFF. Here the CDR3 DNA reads TGTGCCAGCAGCTTAAGGGACAGGGGTAGGAGTGAGCAGTTCTTC. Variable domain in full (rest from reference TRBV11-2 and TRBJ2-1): EAGVAQSPRYKIIEKRQSVAFWCNPISGHATLYWYQQILGQGPKLLIQFQNNGVVDDSQLPKDRFSAERLKGVDSTLKIQPAKLEDSAVYLCASSLRDRGRSEQFFGPGTRLTVL.